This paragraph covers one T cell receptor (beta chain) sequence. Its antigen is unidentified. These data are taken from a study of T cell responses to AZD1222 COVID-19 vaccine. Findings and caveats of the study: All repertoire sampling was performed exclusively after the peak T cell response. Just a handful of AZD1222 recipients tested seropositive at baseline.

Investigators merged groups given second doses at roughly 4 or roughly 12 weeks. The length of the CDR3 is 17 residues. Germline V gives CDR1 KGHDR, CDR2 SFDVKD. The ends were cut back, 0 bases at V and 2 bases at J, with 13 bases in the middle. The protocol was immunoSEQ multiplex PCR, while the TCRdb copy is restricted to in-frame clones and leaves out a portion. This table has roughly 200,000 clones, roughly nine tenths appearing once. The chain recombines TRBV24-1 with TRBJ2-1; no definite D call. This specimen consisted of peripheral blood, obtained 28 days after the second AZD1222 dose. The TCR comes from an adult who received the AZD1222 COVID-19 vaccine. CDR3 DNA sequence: TGTGCCACCAGTGATTTGGGGCCTAGTGGACCCTACAATGAGCAGTTCTTC. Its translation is CATSDLGPSGPYNEQFF.